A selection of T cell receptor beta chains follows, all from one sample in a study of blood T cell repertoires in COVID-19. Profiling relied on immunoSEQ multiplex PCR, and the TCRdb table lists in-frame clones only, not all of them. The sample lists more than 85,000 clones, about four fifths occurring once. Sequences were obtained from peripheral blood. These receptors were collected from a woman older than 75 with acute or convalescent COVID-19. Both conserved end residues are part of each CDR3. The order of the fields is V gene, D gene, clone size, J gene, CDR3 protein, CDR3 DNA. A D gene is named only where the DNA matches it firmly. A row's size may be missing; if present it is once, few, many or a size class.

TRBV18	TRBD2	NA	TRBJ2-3	CASSPRAGDGDTQYF	TGTGCCAGCTCACCTCGAGCGGGAGACGGAGATACGCAGTATTTT
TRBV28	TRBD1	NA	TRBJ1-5	CASSLLRGPQPQHF	TGTGCCAGCAGTTTATTAAGGGGGCCTCAGCCCCAGCATTTT
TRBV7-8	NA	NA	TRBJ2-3	CASSVFLAVDTQYF	TGTGCCAGCAGCGTATTTTTAGCGGTAGATACGCAGTATTTT
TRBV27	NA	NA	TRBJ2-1	CASSLGGQSYNEQFF	TGTGCCAGCAGTTTAGGGGGCCAGTCCTACAATGAGCAGTTCTTC
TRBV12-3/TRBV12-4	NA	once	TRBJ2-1	CASSRGVYNEQFF	TGTGCCAGCAGTCGAGGAGTATACAATGAGCAGTTCTTC
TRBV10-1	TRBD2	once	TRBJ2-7	CASSVGGSLTYEQYF	TGCGCCAGCAGTGTTGGCGGGAGTTTAACCTACGAGCAGTACTTC
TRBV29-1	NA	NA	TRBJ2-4	CSVIRSLGIQYF	TGCAGCGTTATTCGGTCCCTTGGCATTCAGTACTTC
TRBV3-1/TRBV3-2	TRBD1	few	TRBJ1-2	CASSLRDRGNGYTF	TGTGCCAGCAGCCTCCGGGACAGGGGTAACGGCTACACCTTC
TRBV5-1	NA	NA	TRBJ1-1	CASSLAGATEAFF	TGCGCCAGCAGCTTGGCTGGGGCCACTGAAGCTTTCTTT
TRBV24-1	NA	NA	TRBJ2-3	CATSDWGGGHTDTQYF	TGTGCCACCAGTGATTGGGGAGGGGGGCACACAGATACGCAGTATTTT
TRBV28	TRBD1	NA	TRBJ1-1	CASLLRGGITEAFF	TGTGCCAGCCTCCTTCGAGGGGGCATAACTGAAGCTTTCTTT
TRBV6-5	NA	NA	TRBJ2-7	CASSLRSSYEQYF	TGTGCCAGCAGTTTACGGAGCTCCTACGAGCAGTACTTC
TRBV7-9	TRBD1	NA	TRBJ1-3	CASSLYRTGSGNTIYF	TGTGCCAGCAGCTTATACCGGACAGGCTCTGGAAACACCATATATTTT
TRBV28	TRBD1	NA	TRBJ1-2	CASSSNRGRGYTF	TGTGCCAGCAGTTCTAACAGGGGGAGGGGCTACACCTTC
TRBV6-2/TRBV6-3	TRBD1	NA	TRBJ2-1	CASSYRGQRYNEQFF	TGTGCCAGCAGTTACAGGGGGCAGCGGTACAATGAGCAGTTCTTC
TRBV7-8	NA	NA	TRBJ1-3	CASSSGTLSGNTIYF	TGTGCCAGCAGCTCCGGGACACTCTCTGGAAACACCATATATTTT
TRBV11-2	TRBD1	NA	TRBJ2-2	CASSNRDRNTGELFF	TGTGCCAGCAGCAACCGGGACAGGAACACCGGGGAGCTGTTTTTT
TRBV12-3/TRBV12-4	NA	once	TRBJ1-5	CASRQGGNQPQHF	TGTGCCAGCAGGCAGGGCGGCAATCAGCCCCAGCATTTT
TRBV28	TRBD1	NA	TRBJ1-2	CASSPHRGRDRGYTF	TGTGCCAGCAGTCCCCACAGGGGTCGCGACCGCGGCTACACCTTC
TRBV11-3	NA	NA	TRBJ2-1	CASSRYEGYNEQFF	TGTGCCAGCAGCCGATATGAGGGCTACAATGAGCAGTTCTTC
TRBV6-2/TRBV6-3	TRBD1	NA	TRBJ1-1	CASSYYRGETEAFF	TGTGCCAGCAGTTATTACAGGGGAGAGACTGAAGCTTTCTTT
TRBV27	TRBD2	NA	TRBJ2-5	CASSARTSGRTQETQYF	TGTGCCAGCAGTGCCCGGACTAGCGGGAGGACACAAGAGACCCAGTACTTC
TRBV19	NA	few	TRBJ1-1	CASSRGGYTEAFF	TGTGCCAGTAGTCGCGGGGGGTACACTGAAGCTTTCTTT
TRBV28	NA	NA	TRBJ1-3	CASSLAGFSSGNTIYF	TGTGCCAGCAGCCTAGCAGGTTTTTCATCTGGAAACACCATATATTTT
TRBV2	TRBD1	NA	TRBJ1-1	CASSQQGWNTEAFF	TGTGCCAGCTCCCAACAGGGGTGGAACACTGAAGCTTTCTTT
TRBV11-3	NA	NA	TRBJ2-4	CASSPRKNIQYF	TGTGCCAGCAGCCCTAGGAAAAACATTCAGTACTTC
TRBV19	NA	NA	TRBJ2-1	CASSTASERNEQFF	TGTGCCAGTAGTACAGCTAGCGAAAGAAATGAGCAGTTCTTC
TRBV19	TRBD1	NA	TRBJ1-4	CASREGQGKEKLFF	TGTGCCAGTAGAGAGGGACAGGGAAAAGAAAAACTGTTTTTT
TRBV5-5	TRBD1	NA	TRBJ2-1	CASSSNRGYNEQFF	TGTGCCAGCAGCTCAAACAGGGGATACAATGAGCAGTTCTTC
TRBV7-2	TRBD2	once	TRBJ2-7	CASSSRTSGRTYEQYF	TGTGCCAGCAGTTCTAGGACTAGCGGGAGAACGTACGAGCAGTACTTC